These T cell receptor beta chains were read from a single sample in a study of blood T cell repertoires in COVID-19. Repertoires were generated with immunoSEQ multiplex PCR, while TCRdb's copy carries only in-frame clones and drops some. The sample holds about 180,000 clones, 88% seen once. Source material: peripheral blood. The receptors stem from a woman under 40 with acute or convalescent COVID-19. CDR3s include the opening cysteine and the closing phenylalanine or tryptophan. Each record gives: D gene, J gene, clone size, CDR3 length, V gene, CDR3 DNA, CDR3 protein. D genes are given only for firm matches. Some rows mark clone size as missing; the rest say once, few, many or name a class of expanded clone.

>TRBD1|TRBJ2-7|.|15|TRBV4-2
TGTGCCACGACCCCCGGGACAGGGGGGAACTACGAGCAGTACTTC
CATTPGTGGNYEQYF
>TRBD1|TRBJ1-6|.|15|TRBV5-1
TGCGCCAGCAGCCTCACCGGGACAGCACCCTCACCCCTCCACTTT
CASSLTGTAPSPLHF
>.|TRBJ1-4|.|17|TRBV7-9
TGTGCCAGCAGCCAAACCCGACCAGGGGCACGGTATGAAAAACTGTTTTTT
CASSQTRPGARYEKLFF
>.|TRBJ2-5|.|15|TRBV12-2
TGTGCAAGTCGCTTGGCTAGCGGGAGGGTAAAGACCCAGTACTTC
CASRLASGRVKTQYF
>.|TRBJ2-7|.|13|TRBV5-6
TGTGCCAGCAGCTTGGCAGGGTATTACGAGCAGTACTTC
CASSLAGYYEQYF
>.|TRBJ2-2|.|15|TRBV3-1/TRBV3-2
TGTGCCAGCAGCCAAGTTGGGAGCTACACCGGGGAGCTGTTTTTT
CASSQVGSYTGELFF
>.|TRBJ2-3|.|15|TRBV7-2
TGTGCCAGCAGCGACTTACTGGGGGGGGCCGGTACGCAGTATTTT
CASSDLLGGAGTQYF
>.|TRBJ1-1|once|15|TRBV9
TGTGCCAGCAGCGTATCGGACAGAGGAGTCACTGAAGCTTTCTTT
CASSVSDRGVTEAFF
>TRBD2|TRBJ2-1|.|15|TRBV10-1
TGCGCCAGCAGCTCCTTGAGCGGGAGTCGGAATGAGCAGTTCTTC
CASSSLSGSRNEQFF
>TRBD1|TRBJ1-2|.|16|TRBV28
TGTGCCAGCAGTCCAACGGACAGGAGAGGGGTCCGTGGCTACACCTTC
CASSPTDRRGVRGYTF
>.|TRBJ2-3|.|11|TRBV28
TGTGCCAGCACCCGGACAGATACGCAGTATTTT
CASTRTDTQYF